This T cell receptor beta chain was captured by sequencing in a study of CD8+ T cells in alopecia areata. Study background: C3H/HeJ donors with spontaneous alopecia, roughly 6-12 months old, supplied skin grafts to roughly 6-10-week-old female C3H/HeJ mice. Findings and limits, study-wide: Lesional scalp exceeded normal scalp in clonality, especially in alopecia totalis/universalis.

CD4, CD8alpha, NKG2D, NKG2ACE and other markers guided sorting of pooled cutaneous lymph node cells. Sequencing used cDNA as its template, made by extracting RNA and reverse transcribing it. Generated by immunoSEQ multiplex PCR, the TCRdb table keeps only in-frame clones and is missing some. This sample carries approximately 300,000 clones, none of them present only once. A word on this clone: No antigen is known for it. The gene names given are mouse names. This sample also contains other DNA sequences that code for the same CDR3.

Sequences were obtained from CD4+ T cells sorted from a lymph node. The receptor was derived from a C3H/HeJ mouse with alopecia areata. The mice in this strain carry MHC haplotype H2-k.

CDR3 DNA, as far as it was read: TGCACCTGCAGTGCTGGGACTGGGAAAGAC. Translated: CTCSAGTGKD. The entire CDR3 reads CTCSAGTGKDTQYF. The chain combines TRBV1 with TRBJ2-5; 9 bases line up with TRBD2. The CDR3 goes on 4 residues after the read ends, and that part is filled in from the germline J gene. Germline V gene lookup returns CDR1 NSQYPW and CDR2 LRSPGD (reference sequence). This CDR3 is built from 14 residues.